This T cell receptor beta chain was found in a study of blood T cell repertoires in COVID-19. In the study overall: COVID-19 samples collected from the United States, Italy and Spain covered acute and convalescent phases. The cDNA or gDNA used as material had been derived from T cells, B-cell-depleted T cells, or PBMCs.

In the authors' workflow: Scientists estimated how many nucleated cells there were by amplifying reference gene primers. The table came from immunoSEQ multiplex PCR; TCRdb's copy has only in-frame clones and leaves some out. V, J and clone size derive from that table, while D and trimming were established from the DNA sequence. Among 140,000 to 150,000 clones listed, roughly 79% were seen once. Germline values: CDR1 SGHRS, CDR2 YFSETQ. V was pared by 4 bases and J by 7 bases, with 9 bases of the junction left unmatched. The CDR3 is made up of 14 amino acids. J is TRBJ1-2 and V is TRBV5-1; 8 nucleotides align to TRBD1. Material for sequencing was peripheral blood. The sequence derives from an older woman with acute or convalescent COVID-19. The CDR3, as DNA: TGCGCCAGCAGCCGTGACGGGACAGGCGTTGGCTACACCTTC. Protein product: CASSRDGTGVGYTF.